The present T cell receptor (beta chain) was sequenced within a study of beta chain features in type 1 diabetes. Study-wide results and limits: Patients with Type 1 diabetes showed moderately but significantly shorter TCRB CDR3s in all four CD4+ subsets.

It was one heparinised blood draw, averaging roughly 120 mL, that each donor gave. Isolation of CD4+ naive, central memory, regulatory and stem cell-like memory cells was achieved by sorting via CD45RO/CCR7/CD25/CD127/CD95/CD27. This clone was picked up a small number of times. As yet, its antigen is unknown. The CDR3 extends over 14 amino acids. V shed 5 bases, J shed 8 bases, and the junction held 10 bases outside the gene matches. From germline, CDR1 is SGHVS and CDR2 FQNEAQ. Expressed TCRB transcripts were sequenced because the isolated RNA had all been reverse transcribed beforehand. Samples of naive, central memory and regulatory T cells yielded a mean of about 3.7 million reads. Data came from immunoSEQ multiplex PCR; TCRdb stores just in-frame clones and leaves some out. The data show 250,000 to 300,000 clones, about 23% seen once.

The chain couples TRBV7-8 to TRBJ2-7; 9 bases match TRBD1. The specimen sequenced was naive CD4+ T cells from blood. The sequence came from a woman aged 30 to 39 with type 1 diabetes. Here the CDR3 reads CASSLDRDREKQYF. The DNA for the CDR3 is TGTGCCAGCAGCCTTGACCGGGACAGGGAGAAGCAGTACTTC.